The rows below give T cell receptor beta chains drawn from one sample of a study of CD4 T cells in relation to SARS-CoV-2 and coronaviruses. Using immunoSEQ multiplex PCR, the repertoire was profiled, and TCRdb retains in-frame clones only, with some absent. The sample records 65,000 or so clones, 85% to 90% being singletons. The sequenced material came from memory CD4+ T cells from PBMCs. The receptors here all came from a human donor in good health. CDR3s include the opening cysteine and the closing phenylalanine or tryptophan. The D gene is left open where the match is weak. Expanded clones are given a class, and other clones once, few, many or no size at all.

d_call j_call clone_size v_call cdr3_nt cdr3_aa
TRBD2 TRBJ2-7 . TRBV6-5 TGTGCCAGTAGGCGTCCGGGGGGTCACGAGCAGTACTTC CASRRPGGHEQYF
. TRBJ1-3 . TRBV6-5 TGTGCCCGCAAGCCCCCCAGCGACACCATATATTTT CARKPPSDTIYF
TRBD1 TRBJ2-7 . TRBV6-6 TGTGCCAGCAGTTACTTAGGGGGCGCGAAGCAGTACTTC CASSYLGGAKQYF
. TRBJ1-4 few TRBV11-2 TGTGCCAGCAGCTTAGGTCCGCTTCAGACAGGTTTCAATGAAAAACTGTTTTTT CASSLGPLQTGFNEKLFF
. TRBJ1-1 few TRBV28 TGTGCCAGCAGCTCGCGTCGTAGCTGGGACGAAGCTTTCTTT CASSSRRSWDEAFF
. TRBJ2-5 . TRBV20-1 TGCAGTGCTTGGGGGGAAGAGACCCAGTACTTC CSAWGEETQYF
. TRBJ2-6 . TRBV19 TGTGCCAGTAGTACCCCTCCAGGCAGCACGAGCTCTGGGGCCAACGTCCTGACTTTC CASSTPPGSTSSGANVLTF
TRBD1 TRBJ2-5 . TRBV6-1 TGTGCCAGCAGTGACGGACAGGGCCGGGAGACCCAGTACTTC CASSDGQGRETQYF
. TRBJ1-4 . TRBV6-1 TGTGCCAGCAGTGCCAGGGGACTAACAACTAATGAAAAACTGTTTTTT CASSARGLTTNEKLFF
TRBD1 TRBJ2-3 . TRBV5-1 TGCGCCAGCAGCCCGGGACAGGGGAATTTACGAGGTACGCAGTATTTT CASSPGQGNLRGTQYF
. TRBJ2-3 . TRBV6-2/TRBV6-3 TGTGCCAGCAGTGGGACTACAGGGACAGATACGCAGTATTTT CASSGTTGTDTQYF
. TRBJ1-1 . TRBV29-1 TGCAGCGCCAAGACGGATGAAGCTTTCTTT CSAKTDEAFF
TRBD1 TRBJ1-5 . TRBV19 TGTGCCAGTAGTTTCCGGGACAGGGTGGAACAGCCCCAGCATTTT CASSFRDRVEQPQHF
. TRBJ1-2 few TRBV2 TGTGCCAGCAGTGAAAGTGCCTTGGGCGTGCACACCTTC CASSESALGVHTF
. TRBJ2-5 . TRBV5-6 TGTGCCAGCAGCGGAGTGGGGAGTCAGGAGTCCCAGTACTTC CASSGVGSQESQYF
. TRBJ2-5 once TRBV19 TGTGCCAGTAGTAATCCGTTTCAAGAGACCCAGTACTTC CASSNPFQETQYF
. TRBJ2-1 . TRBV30 TGTGCCTGGTTCGAGGGACTCCCGGGGGAACCCTACAATGAGCAGTTCTTC CAWFEGLPGEPYNEQFF
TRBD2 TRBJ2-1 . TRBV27 TGTGCCAGCAGTCCTCGGGGGGACCGTTACAATGAGCAGTTCTTC CASSPRGDRYNEQFF
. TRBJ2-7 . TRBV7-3 TGTGCCAGCAGCTTAGGCGGAGGGGGAGACGAGCAGTACTTC CASSLGGGGDEQYF
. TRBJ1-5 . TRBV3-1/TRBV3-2 TGTGCCAGCAGCCAAGATACTGGAGGACCCCAGCATTTT CASSQDTGGPQHF
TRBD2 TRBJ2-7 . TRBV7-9 TGTGCCAGCAGCCTCCAGACTAGCGGGAGAGCCTTTGGGGAGCAGTACTTC CASSLQTSGRAFGEQYF
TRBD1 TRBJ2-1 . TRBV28 TGTGCCAGCAGCTACACTAGGGGGCGCGGGAATGAGCAGTTCTTC CASSYTRGRGNEQFF
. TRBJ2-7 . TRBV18 TGTGCCAGCTCACCAGGGTTAGGGGACTACGAGCAGTACTTC CASSPGLGDYEQYF
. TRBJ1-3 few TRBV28 TGTGCCAGCAGTTCACCCGGGGTCTCTGGAAACACCATATATTTT CASSSPGVSGNTIYF
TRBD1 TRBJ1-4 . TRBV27 TGTGCCAGCAGTTTATTGCCATCCGGGACAGGGAATGAAAAACTGTTTTTT CASSLLPSGTGNEKLFF
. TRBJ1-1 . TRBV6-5 TGTGCCAGCAGCTCACTCCGGCGGGGGAGCACAGAAGCTTTCTTT CASSSLRRGSTEAFF
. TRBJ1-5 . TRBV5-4 TGTGCCAGCAGCTTGGACGGGGTTGGCAATCAGCCCCAGCATTTT CASSLDGVGNQPQHF
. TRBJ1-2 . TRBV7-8 TGTGCCAGCAGCCTAGCCGGGGGCAACTATGGCTACACCTTC CASSLAGGNYGYTF
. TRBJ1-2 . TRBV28 TGTGCCAGCAGTTTAGGGGGGGGGAGCTATGGCTACACCTTC CASSLGGGSYGYTF
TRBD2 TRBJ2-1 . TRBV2 TGTGCCAGCCAGAGAGCGGGGGTGGAACAGTTCTTC CASQRAGVEQFF
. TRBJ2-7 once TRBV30 TGTGCCTGGATGTCCGACAGTACGACCTACGAGCAGTACTTC CAWMSDSTTYEQYF
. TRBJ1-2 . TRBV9 TGTGCCAGCAGTGCCCAATCTCTGGCTGGCTACACCTTC CASSAQSLAGYTF
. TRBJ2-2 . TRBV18 TGTGCCAGCTCACCGACGAACCCCCAGGGCACCGGGGAGCTGTTTTTT CASSPTNPQGTGELFF
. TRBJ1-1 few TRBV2 TGTGCCAGCAGTGAAGTTAAGATTGAAGCTTTCTTT CASSEVKIEAFF
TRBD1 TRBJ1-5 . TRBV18 TGTGCCAGCTCACCGACAGGGGATAGCAATCAGCCCCAGCATTTT CASSPTGDSNQPQHF
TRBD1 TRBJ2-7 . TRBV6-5 TGTGCCAGCAGTAGAAACAGGGGTAGCTCCTACGAGCAGTACTTC CASSRNRGSSYEQYF
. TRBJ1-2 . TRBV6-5 TGTGCCAGCAGCGTCACGATTGGGGACTATGGCTACACCTTC CASSVTIGDYGYTF
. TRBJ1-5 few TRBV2 TGTGCCAGCAGGGGGGACAGCAATCAGCCCCAGCATTTT CASRGDSNQPQHF
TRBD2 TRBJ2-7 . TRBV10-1 TGCGCCAGCAGTGGAAGCGGGAGCCCTTCCTACGAGCAGTACTTC CASSGSGSPSYEQYF
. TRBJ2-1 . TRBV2 TGTGCCAGCAGTGTACCTAGCCAAAAGGGGAATGAGCAGTTCTTC CASSVPSQKGNEQFF
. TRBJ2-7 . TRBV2 TGTGCCAGCAGTGTGGGGGGCGAGCAGTACTTC CASSVGGEQYF
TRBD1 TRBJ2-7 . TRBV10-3 TGTGCCATCAGCGACAGGGAATTTGGCGAGCAGTACTTC CAISDREFGEQYF
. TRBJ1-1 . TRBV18 TGTGCCAGCTCACTTTCAGAGAACACTGAAGCTTTCTTT CASSLSENTEAFF
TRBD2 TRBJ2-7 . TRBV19 TGTGCCAGTAGTATGGCGGGGGGCCTCGTTGTCAAGCAGTACTTC CASSMAGGLVVKQYF
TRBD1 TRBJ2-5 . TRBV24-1 TGTGCCACCAGTGATACAACGGGACAGGGGGCTAGTTTATCCCAGTACTTC CATSDTTGQGASLSQYF
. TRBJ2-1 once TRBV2 TGTGCCAGCGCGCGTTCTGGGAATGAGCAGTTCTTC CASARSGNEQFF
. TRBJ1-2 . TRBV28 TGTGCCAGCAGCTCCGAGGGGAGGTGGGGTAACTATGGCTACACCTTC CASSSEGRWGNYGYTF
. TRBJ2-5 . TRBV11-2 TGTGCCAGCAGCCGAGGACTGTCCCAAGAGACCCAGTACTTC CASSRGLSQETQYF
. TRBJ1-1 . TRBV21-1 TGTGCCAGCAGCAAAGAAGCCGGACGACGGACTGAAGCTTTCTTT CASSKEAGRRTEAFF